The rows below give T cell receptor beta chains drawn from one sample of a study of T cell repertoires in cytomegalovirus infection. TCRdb reanalysed the reads using MiXCR and keeps one entry per CDR3 protein. The sample lists fewer than 300,000 distinct CDR3 sequences; about 25% were seen once. Source material: PBMCs. The receptors derive from a human donor in good health (CMV status not recorded). Some clones in this sample may be carry-over from other donors' samples. Both conserved end residues are part of each CDR3. The order of the fields is V gene, J gene, clone size, D gene, CDR3 DNA, CDR3 protein. D genes are given only for firm matches. A clone size is listed for some rows: how often the clone was seen (once, few, many), or a class if it is expanded.

V gene: TRBV7-6
J gene: TRBJ2-1
clone size: .
D gene: TRBD2
CDR3 DNA: TGTGCCAGCAGCTTAGACCCGGGACTAGCGGGATCTACGCAGTTCTTC
CDR3 protein: CASSLDPGLAGSTQFF

V gene: TRBV7-2
J gene: TRBJ2-3
clone size: .
D gene: TRBD2
CDR3 DNA: TGTGCCAGCAGCTGGCGGGAGGGGGGCACAGATACGCAGTATTTT
CDR3 protein: CASSWREGGTDTQYF

V gene: TRBV28
J gene: TRBJ2-3
clone size: .
D gene: TRBD1
CDR3 DNA: TGTGCCAGCAGACTGGCTGTTAGGGGGCTCTTCACAGATACGCAGTATTTT
CDR3 protein: CASRLAVRGLFTDTQYF

V gene: TRBV7-2
J gene: TRBJ2-7
clone size: .
D gene: .
CDR3 DNA: TGTGCCAGCAGCCCCGGACCGGAGCAGTACTTC
CDR3 protein: CASSPGPEQYF

V gene: TRBV19
J gene: TRBJ2-4
clone size: few
D gene: TRBD2
CDR3 DNA: TGTGCCAGTAGTATTACCGGGACTAGCGGGAGCCAGAAAAACATTCAGTACTTC
CDR3 protein: CASSITGTSGSQKNIQYF

V gene: TRBV7-2
J gene: TRBJ2-5
clone size: many
D gene: .
CDR3 DNA: TGTGCCAGCAGCTTAGGTGGAGCTACGCAGGAGACCCAGTACTTC
CDR3 protein: CASSLGGATQETQYF

V gene: TRBV6-6
J gene: TRBJ1-2
clone size: .
D gene: .
CDR3 DNA: TGTGCCAGCAGGGATTTCGCGGGTGGCTACACCTTC
CDR3 protein: CASRDFAGGYTF

V gene: TRBV7-4
J gene: TRBJ2-3
clone size: .
D gene: .
CDR3 DNA: TGTGCCAGCAGCTCCCTTAGTGCCCGGGATACGCAGTATTTT
CDR3 protein: CASSSLSARDTQYF

V gene: TRBV11-2
J gene: TRBJ2-5
clone size: many
D gene: TRBD1
CDR3 DNA: TGTGCCAGCAGCTTTCGGGCGACTCAGGGGGCACAAGAGACCCAGTACTTC
CDR3 protein: CASSFRATQGAQETQYF

V gene: TRBV7-3
J gene: TRBJ2-1
clone size: many
D gene: .
CDR3 DNA: TGTGCCAGCAGCCCAGGGGCCAGGGGTCATGAGCAGTTCTTC
CDR3 protein: CASSPGARGHEQFF

V gene: TRBV20-1
J gene: TRBJ1-1
clone size: few
D gene: .
CDR3 DNA: TGCAGTGCTTTCAGACAGGTCAGTGAAGCTTTCTTT
CDR3 protein: CSAFRQVSEAFF

V gene: TRBV27
J gene: TRBJ2-4
clone size: .
D gene: .
CDR3 DNA: TGTGCCAGCAGTTTCGGGACGCCTGGGAACATTCAGTACTTC
CDR3 protein: CASSFGTPGNIQYF

V gene: TRBV7-2
J gene: TRBJ2-2
clone size: .
D gene: TRBD2
CDR3 DNA: TGTGCCAGCAGCGTCTCTGTTGCGGGAGGAACCGGGGAGCTGTTTTTT
CDR3 protein: CASSVSVAGGTGELFF

V gene: TRBV7-8
J gene: TRBJ1-5
clone size: many
D gene: .
CDR3 DNA: TGTGCCAGCAGTTACGGGGGCGATCAGCCCCAGCATTTT
CDR3 protein: CASSYGGDQPQHF

V gene: TRBV7-2
J gene: TRBJ1-2
clone size: many
D gene: .
CDR3 DNA: TGTGCCAGCAGTCTAGTGGGATATGGCTACACCTTC
CDR3 protein: CASSLVGYGYTF

V gene: TRBV28
J gene: TRBJ2-5
clone size: .
D gene: .
CDR3 DNA: TGTGCCAGCAGTCATGGGGCAATCGAGACCCAGTACTTC
CDR3 protein: CASSHGAIETQYF

V gene: TRBV2
J gene: TRBJ1-1
clone size: few
D gene: TRBD1
CDR3 DNA: TGTGCCAGCAGACTCGGAGGGGGCCCGCCGACTTTCTTT
CDR3 protein: CASRLGGGPPTFF

V gene: TRBV7-9
J gene: TRBJ2-1
clone size: many
D gene: TRBD2
CDR3 DNA: TGTGCCAGCAGCTCAATCTTAGCGGGAGCGTACAATGAGCAGTTCTTC
CDR3 protein: CASSSILAGAYNEQFF

V gene: TRBV6-6
J gene: TRBJ2-5
clone size: .
D gene: TRBD1
CDR3 DNA: TGTGCCAGCCGTAGGGACAGGGTACTAGAGACCCAGTACTTC
CDR3 protein: CASRRDRVLETQYF

V gene: TRBV10-3
J gene: TRBJ2-6
clone size: many
D gene: .
CDR3 DNA: TGTGCCCTCTCCTCAGGGAGAGGGGCCAACGTCCTGACTTTC
CDR3 protein: CALSSGRGANVLTF

V gene: TRBV2
J gene: TRBJ1-5
clone size: few
D gene: .
CDR3 DNA: TGTGCCAGCAGTGATGGCGGGACATATAGCAATCAGCCCCAGCATTTT
CDR3 protein: CASSDGGTYSNQPQHF

V gene: TRBV28
J gene: TRBJ1-2
clone size: .
D gene: .
CDR3 DNA: TGTGCCAGCAGTTCTTTTGCAGGGCTGGGCTACACCTTC
CDR3 protein: CASSSFAGLGYTF

V gene: TRBV7-2
J gene: TRBJ1-2
clone size: many
D gene: .
CDR3 DNA: TGTGCCAGCAGCCTGCCGCAGGTGGATGGCTACACCTTC
CDR3 protein: CASSLPQVDGYTF

V gene: TRBV7-2
J gene: TRBJ2-7
clone size: few
D gene: TRBD1
CDR3 DNA: TGTGCCAGCAGCTATCCGGGACAGGGATACGAGCAGTACTTC
CDR3 protein: CASSYPGQGYEQYF

V gene: TRBV28
J gene: TRBJ2-3
clone size: many
D gene: .
CDR3 DNA: TGTGCCAGCAGTTCGGACCTCAGGGGAGGCACAGATACGCAGTATTTT
CDR3 protein: CASSSDLRGGTDTQYF

V gene: TRBV20-1
J gene: TRBJ2-7
clone size: .
D gene: .
CDR3 DNA: TGCAGTGCTAGGCGACAGCCCCGCAACGACGAGCAGTACTTC
CDR3 protein: CSARRQPRNDEQYF

V gene: TRBV7-2
J gene: TRBJ2-5
clone size: many
D gene: .
CDR3 DNA: TGTGCCAGCAGCTATCAGGGGGAGACCCAGTACTTC
CDR3 protein: CASSYQGETQYF

V gene: TRBV28
J gene: TRBJ1-5
clone size: few
D gene: TRBD1
CDR3 DNA: TGTGCCAGCAGGCGACAGGGGACCCAGCCCCAGCATTTT
CDR3 protein: CASRRQGTQPQHF

V gene: TRBV7-2
J gene: TRBJ1-1
clone size: few
D gene: .
CDR3 DNA: TGTGCCAGCAGCGTAGGCGGCACTCTGAACACTGAAGCTTTCTTT
CDR3 protein: CASSVGGTLNTEAFF

V gene: TRBV19
J gene: TRBJ2-1
clone size: few
D gene: .
CDR3 DNA: TGTGCCAGTAGTGCCCGCTGGCGGTTGAGGCACAATGAGCAGTTCTTC
CDR3 protein: CASSARWRLRHNEQFF

V gene: TRBV28
J gene: TRBJ1-1
clone size: few
D gene: TRBD1
CDR3 DNA: TGTGCCAGCAGCACTCCGGGACAGGGCCCAGAAGCTTTCTTT
CDR3 protein: CASSTPGQGPEAFF